This TCR beta chain was recovered during a study of PD-1 blockade in classical Hodgkin lymphoma. From germline, CDR1 is LNHDA and CDR2 SQIVND (reference sequence). V was clipped by 5 bases and J by 8 bases, with 9 bases between them. The CDR3 contains 11 residues. Indicated time point: cycle 4 day 1 (C4D1), after five to seven weeks of nivolumab. Brentuximab vedotin exposure varied, and every patient relapsed after autologous stem cell transplantation. Patients' outcomes at their best amounted to complete response, partial response or progressive disease. Study-level results: Patients were excluded if nivolumab began under 1 year after ASCT (the autologous transplant). In newly diagnosed patients, baseline TCR diversity was reportedly below that of healthy donors. Newly diagnosed patients and complete responders had comparable diversity at baseline.

Some clones are missing from TCRdb's copy, which holds only in-frame ones; the method was immunoSEQ multiplex PCR. The sample has approximately 30,000 clones, around 70% seen once; the top ten hold approximately 3.5%. This clone was counted between two and nine times. What it recognizes is unknown. This clonotype was sampled from a human donor with classical Hodgkin lymphoma. The rearrangement links TRBV19 to TRBJ1-1, with D unclear. The sample consisted of peripheral blood mononuclear cells (PBMCs), taken before the fourth cycle of nivolumab. This CDR3 is CASSGFREAFF. In nucleotides, the CDR3 is TGTGCCAGTAGTGGATTCAGGGAAGCTTTCTTT.